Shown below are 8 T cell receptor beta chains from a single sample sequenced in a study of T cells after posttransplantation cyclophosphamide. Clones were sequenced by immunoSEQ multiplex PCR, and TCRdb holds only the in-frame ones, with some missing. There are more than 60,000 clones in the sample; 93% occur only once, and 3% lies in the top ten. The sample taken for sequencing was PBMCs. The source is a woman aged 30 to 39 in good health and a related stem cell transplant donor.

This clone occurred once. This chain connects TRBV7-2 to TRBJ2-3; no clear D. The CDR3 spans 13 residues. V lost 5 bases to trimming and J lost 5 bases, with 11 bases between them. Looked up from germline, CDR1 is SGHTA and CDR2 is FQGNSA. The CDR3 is CASSLRRQDTQYF. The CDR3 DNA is TGTGCCAGCAGCCTTAGAAGGCAAGATACGCAGTATTTT.

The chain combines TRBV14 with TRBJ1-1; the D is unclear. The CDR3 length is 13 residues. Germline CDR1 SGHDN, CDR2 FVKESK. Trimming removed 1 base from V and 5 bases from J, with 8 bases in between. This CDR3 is CASSQGATTEAFF. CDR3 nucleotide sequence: TGTGCCAGCAGCCAAGGGGCTACTACTGAAGCTTTCTTT.

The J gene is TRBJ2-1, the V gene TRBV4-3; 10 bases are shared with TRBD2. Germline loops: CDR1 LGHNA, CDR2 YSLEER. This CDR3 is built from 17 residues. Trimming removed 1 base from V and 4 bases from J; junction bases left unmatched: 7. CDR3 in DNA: TGCGCCAGCAGCCAAGGCGCAGCGGGGGGGCCTTACAATGAGCAGTTCTTC. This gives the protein CASSQGAAGGPYNEQFF.

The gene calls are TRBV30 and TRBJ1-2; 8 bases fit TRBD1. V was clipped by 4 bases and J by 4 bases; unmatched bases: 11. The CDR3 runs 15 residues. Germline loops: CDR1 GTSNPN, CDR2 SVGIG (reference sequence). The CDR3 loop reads CAWTPMTGDTYGYTF. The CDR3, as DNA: TGTGCCTGGACTCCAATGACAGGGGACACCTATGGCTACACCTTC. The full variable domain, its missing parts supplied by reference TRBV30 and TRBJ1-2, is SQTIHQWPATLVQPVGSPLSLECTVEGTSNPNLYWYRQAAGRGLQLLFYSVGIGQISSEVPQNLSASRPQDRQFILSSKKLLLSDSGFYLCAWTPMTGDTYGYTFGSGTRLTVV.

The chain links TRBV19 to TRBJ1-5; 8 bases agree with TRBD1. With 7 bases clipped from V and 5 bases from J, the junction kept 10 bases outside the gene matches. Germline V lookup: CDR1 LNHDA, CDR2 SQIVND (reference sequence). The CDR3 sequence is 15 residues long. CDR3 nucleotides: TGTGCCAGTACCGTAGGACAGGGTCAGTATCAGCCCCAGCATTTT. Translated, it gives CASTVGQGQYQPQHF.

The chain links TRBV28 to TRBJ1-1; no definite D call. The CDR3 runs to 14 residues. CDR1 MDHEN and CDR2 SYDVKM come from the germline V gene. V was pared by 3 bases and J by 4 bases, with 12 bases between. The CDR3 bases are TGTGCCAGCAGTTTCGCGGGGTTGGGCACTGAAGCTTTCTTT. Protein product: CASSFAGLGTEAFF.

For the CDR3, the DNA is TGTGCCACCAGCGGAGGGGCCCTAGGTCGGGGCTATGGCTACACCTTC. Its translation is CATSGGALGRGYGYTF. The V and J genes are TRBV15 and TRBJ1-2; D might be TRBD1 (5 bases). Per germline, CDR1 LNHNV and CDR2 YYDKDF (reference sequence). CDR3 length equals 16 residues. V dropped 5 bases and J dropped 4 bases, with 20 bases sitting between them. Full variable domain (missing parts from reference TRBV15 and TRBJ1-2): DAMVIQNPRYQVTQFGKPVTLSCSQTLNHNVMYWYQQKSSQAPKLLFHYYDKDFNNEADTPDNFQSRRPNTSFCFLDIRSPGLGDTAMYLCATSGGALGRGYGYTFGSGTRLTVV.

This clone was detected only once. In DNA, the CDR3 is TGCAGCGTTGAAGGTGAGGGGGCGCGGGTAGGCACAGATACGCAGTATTTT. Amino acid sequence: CSVEGEGARVGTDTQYF. The genes are TRBV29-1 and TRBJ2-3, with TRBD1 matching over 7 bases. The J segment lost 1 base and the V segment lost 1 base, leaving 11 bases of the junction unmatched. The CDR3 sequence is 17 residues long. Germline loops: CDR1 SQVTM, CDR2 ANQGSEA.